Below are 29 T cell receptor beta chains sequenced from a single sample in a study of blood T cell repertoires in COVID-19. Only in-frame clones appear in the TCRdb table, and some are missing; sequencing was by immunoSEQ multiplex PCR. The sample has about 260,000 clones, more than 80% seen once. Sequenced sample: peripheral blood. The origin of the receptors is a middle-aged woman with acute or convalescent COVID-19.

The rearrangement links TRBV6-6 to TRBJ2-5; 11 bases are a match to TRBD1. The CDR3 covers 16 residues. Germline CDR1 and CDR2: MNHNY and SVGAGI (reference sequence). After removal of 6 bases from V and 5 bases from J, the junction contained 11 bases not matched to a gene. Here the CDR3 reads CASRERGQGARETQYF. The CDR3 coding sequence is TGTGCCAGCAGGGAACGAGGACAGGGGGCTAGGGAGACCCAGTACTTC.

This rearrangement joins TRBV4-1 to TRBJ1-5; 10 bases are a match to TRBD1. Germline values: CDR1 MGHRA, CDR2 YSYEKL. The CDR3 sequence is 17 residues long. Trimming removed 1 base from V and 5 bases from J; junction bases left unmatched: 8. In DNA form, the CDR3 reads TGCGCCAGCAGCCAAGGGGCGGACAGGGGGATGGATCAGCCCCAGCATTTT. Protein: CASSQGADRGMDQPQHF.

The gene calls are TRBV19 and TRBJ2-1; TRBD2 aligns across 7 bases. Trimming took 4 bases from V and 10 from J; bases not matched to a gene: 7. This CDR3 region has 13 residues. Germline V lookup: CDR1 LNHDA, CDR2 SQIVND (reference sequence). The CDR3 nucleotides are TGTGCCAGTAGTAGCCCTAGCGGAGGGGAGCAGTTCTTC. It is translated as CASSSPSGGEQFF.

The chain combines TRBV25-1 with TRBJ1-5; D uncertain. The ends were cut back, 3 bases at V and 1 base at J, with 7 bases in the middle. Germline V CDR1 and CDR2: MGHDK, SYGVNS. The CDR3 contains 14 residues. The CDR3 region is CASSDSVSNQPQHF. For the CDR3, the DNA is TGTGCCAGCAGTGATTCAGTAAGCAATCAGCCCCAGCATTTT.

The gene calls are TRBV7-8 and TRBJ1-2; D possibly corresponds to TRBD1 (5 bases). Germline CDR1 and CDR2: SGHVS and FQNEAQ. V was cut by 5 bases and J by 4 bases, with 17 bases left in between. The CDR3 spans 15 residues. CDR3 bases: TGTGCCAGCAGCCCCTTTGGGGATAGGGGCTATGGCTACACCTTC. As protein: CASSPFGDRGYGYTF. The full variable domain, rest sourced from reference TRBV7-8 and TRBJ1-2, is GAGVSQSPRYKVAKRGQDVALRCDPISGHVSLFWYQQALGQGPEFLTYFQNEAQLDKSGLPSDRFFAERPEGSVSTLKIQRTQQEDSAVYLCASSPFGDRGYGYTFGSGTRLTVV.

The CDR3 nucleotides read TGTGCCAGCAGGAGGGGGCGAGGGACTGAAGCTTTCTTT. Residues: CASRRGRGTEAFF. The chain is built from TRBV6-5 and TRBJ1-1; 7 bases fit TRBD1. The CDR3 consists of 13 residues. V was pared by 6 bases and J by 5 bases, with 6 bases of the junction left unmatched. Germline CDR1 reads MNHEY; CDR2 reads SVGAGI.

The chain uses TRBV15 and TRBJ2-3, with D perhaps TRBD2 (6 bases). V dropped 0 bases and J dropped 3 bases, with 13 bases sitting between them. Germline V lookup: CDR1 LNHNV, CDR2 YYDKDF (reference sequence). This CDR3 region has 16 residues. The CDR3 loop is CATSRDLLASTDTQYF. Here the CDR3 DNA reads TGTGCCACCAGCAGAGACCTTCTAGCGTCAACAGATACGCAGTATTTT.

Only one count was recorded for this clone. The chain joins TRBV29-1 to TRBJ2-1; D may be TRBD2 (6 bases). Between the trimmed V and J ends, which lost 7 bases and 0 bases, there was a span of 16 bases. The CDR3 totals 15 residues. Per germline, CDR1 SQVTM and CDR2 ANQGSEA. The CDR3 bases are TGCAGCGCTGGGGGAGGTCAAAGCTCCTACAATGAGCAGTTCTTC. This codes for CSAGGGQSSYNEQFF.

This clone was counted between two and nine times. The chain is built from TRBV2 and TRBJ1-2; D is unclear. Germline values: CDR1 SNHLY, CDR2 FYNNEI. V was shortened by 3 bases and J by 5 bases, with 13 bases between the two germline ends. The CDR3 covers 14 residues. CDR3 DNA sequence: TGTGCCAGCAGTGACTCGGTTGCTTTATATGGCTACACCTTC. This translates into CASSDSVALYGYTF. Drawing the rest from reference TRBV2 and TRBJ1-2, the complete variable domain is EPEVTQTPSHQVTQMGQEVILRCVPISNHLYFYWYRQILGQKVEFLVSFYNNEISEKSEIFDDQFSVERPDGSNFTLKIRSTKLEDSAMYFCASSDSVALYGYTFGSGTRLTVV.

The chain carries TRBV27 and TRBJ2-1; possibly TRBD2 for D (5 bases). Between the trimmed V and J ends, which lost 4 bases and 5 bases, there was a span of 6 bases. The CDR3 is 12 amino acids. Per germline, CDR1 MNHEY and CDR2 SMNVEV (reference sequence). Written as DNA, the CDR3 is TGTGCCAGCAGTTCGGGGAACAATGAGCAGTTCTTC. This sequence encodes CASSSGNNEQFF.

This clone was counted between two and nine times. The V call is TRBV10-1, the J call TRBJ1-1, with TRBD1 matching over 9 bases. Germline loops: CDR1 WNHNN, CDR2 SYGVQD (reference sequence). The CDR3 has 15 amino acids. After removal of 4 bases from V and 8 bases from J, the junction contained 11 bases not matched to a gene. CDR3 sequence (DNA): TGCGCCAGCAGTGGAACCGGGACAGGGTGGACCGAAGCTTTCTTT. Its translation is CASSGTGTGWTEAFF.

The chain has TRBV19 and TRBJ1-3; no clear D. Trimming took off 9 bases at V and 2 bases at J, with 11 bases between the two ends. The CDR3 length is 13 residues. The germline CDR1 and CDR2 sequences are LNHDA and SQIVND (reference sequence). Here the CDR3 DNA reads TGTGCCAGCCTTAGTCTGGCTGGAAACACCATATATTTT. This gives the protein CASLSLAGNTIYF.

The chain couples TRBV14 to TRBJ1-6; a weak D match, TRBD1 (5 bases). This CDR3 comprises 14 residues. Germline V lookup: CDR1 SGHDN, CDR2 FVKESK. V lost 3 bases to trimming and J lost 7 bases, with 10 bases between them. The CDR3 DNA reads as TGTGCCAGCAGCCAGCTGGAGGGGAATTCACCCCTCCACTTT. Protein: CASSQLEGNSPLHF.

As DNA, the CDR3 is TGTGCCAGTATCCCCTCACCGGGACAGTTAGGCTACACCTTC. Protein product: CASIPSPGQLGYTF. This sequence joins TRBV19 and TRBJ1-2; 7 bases map to TRBD1. V lost 7 bases to trimming and J lost 8 bases; unmatched junction nucleotides: 13. Germline V lookup: CDR1 LNHDA, CDR2 SQIVND (reference sequence). The CDR3 contains 14 residues.

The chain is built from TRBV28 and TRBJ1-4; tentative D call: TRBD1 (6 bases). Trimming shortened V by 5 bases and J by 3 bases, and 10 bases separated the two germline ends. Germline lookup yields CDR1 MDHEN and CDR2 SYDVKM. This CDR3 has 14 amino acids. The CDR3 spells CASSPGQSNEKLFF. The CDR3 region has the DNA TGTGCCAGCAGTCCCGGACAGTCTAATGAAAAACTGTTTTTT.

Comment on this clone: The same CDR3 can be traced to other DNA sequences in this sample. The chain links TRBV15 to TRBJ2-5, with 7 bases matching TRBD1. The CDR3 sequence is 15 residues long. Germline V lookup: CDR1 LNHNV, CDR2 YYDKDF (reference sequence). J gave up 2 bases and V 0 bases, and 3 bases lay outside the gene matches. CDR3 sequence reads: CATSRDRGLQETQYF. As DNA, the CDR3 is TGTGCCACCAGCAGAGATAGGGGGCTACAAGAGACCCAGTACTTC.

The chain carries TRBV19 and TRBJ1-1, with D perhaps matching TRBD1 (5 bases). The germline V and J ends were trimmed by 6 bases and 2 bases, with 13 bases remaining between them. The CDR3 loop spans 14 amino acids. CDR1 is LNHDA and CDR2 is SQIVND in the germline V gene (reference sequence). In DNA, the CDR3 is TGTGCCAGTAGCCCTAGGGGCCTCAACACTGAAGCTTTCTTT. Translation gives CASSPRGLNTEAFF.

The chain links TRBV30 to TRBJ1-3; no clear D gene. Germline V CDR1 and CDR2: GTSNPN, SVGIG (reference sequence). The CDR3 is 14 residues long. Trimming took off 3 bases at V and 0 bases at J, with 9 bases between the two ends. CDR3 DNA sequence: TGTGCCTGGAGCGTACGACTCTCTGGAAACACCATATATTTT. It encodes CAWSVRLSGNTIYF.

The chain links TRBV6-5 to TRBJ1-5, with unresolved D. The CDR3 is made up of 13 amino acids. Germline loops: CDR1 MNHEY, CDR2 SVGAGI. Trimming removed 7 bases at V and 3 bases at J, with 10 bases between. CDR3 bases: TGTGCCAGCACCCTACAGATCAATCAGCCCCAGCATTTT. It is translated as CASTLQINQPQHF.

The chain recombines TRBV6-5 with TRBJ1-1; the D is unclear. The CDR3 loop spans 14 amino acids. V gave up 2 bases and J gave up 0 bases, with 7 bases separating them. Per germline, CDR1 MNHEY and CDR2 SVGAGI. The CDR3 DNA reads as TGTGCCAGCAGTTACCAGGAACTGAACACTGAAGCTTTCTTT. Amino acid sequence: CASSYQELNTEAFF.

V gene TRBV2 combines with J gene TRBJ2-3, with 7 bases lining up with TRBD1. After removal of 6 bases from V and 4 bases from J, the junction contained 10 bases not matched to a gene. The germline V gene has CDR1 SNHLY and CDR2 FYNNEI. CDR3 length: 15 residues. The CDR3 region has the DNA TGTGCCAGCAGCCCGCAGGGGGTCACGGCAGATACGCAGTATTTT. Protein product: CASSPQGVTADTQYF.

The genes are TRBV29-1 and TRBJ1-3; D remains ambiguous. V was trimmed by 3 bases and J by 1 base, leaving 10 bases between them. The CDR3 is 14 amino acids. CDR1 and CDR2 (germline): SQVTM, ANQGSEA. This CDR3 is CSVDRLESGNTIYF. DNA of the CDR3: TGCAGCGTTGACAGACTGGAGTCTGGAAACACCATATATTTT.

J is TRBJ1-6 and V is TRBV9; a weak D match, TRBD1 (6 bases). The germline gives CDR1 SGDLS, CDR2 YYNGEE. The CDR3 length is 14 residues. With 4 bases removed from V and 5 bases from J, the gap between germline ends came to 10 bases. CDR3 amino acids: CASSSTGNNSPLHF. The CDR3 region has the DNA TGTGCCAGCAGCTCCACAGGGAATAATTCACCCCTCCACTTT. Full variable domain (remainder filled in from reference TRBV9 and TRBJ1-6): DSGVTQTPKHLITATGQRVTLRCSPRSGDLSVYWYQQSLDQGLQFLIQYYNGEERAKGNILERFSAQQFPDLHSELNLSSLELGDSALYFCASSSTGNNSPLHFGNGTRLTVT.

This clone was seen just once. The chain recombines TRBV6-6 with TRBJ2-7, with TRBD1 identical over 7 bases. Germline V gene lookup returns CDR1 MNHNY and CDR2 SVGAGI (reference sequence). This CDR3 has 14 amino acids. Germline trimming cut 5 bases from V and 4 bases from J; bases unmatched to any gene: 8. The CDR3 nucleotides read TGTGCCAGCAGTAACCCGGGACAGATGTACGAGCAGTACGTC. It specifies CASSNPGQMYEQYV.

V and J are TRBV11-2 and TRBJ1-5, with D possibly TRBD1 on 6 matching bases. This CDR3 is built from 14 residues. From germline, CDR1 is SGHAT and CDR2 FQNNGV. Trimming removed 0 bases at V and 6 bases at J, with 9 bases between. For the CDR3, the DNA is TGTGCCAGCAGCTTAGAGACAGGAGGTCAGCCCCAGCATTTT. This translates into CASSLETGGQPQHF.

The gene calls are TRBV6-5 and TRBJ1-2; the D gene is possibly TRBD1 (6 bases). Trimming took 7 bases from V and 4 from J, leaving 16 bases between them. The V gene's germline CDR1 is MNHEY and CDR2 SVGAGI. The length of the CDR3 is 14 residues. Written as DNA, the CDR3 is TGTGCCAGCACTCCTAAAGGGGGATTCTATGGCTACACCTTC. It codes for CASTPKGGFYGYTF.

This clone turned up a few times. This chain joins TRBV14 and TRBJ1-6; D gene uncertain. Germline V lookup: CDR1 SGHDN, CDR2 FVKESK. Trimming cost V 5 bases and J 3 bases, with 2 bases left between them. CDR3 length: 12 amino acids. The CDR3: CASSYYNSPLHF. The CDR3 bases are TGTGCCAGCAGCTACTATAATTCACCCCTCCACTTT. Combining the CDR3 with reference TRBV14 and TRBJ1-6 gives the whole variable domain EAGVTQFPSHSVIEKGQTVTLRCDPISGHDNLYWYRRVMGKEIKFLLHFVKESKQDESGMPNNRFLAERTGGTYSTLKVQPAELEDSGVYFCASSYYNSPLHFGNGTRLTVT.

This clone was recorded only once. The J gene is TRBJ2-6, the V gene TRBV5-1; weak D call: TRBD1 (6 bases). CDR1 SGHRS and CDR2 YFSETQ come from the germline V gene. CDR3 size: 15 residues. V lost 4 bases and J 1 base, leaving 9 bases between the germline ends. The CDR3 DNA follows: TGCGCCAGCAGCCATACAGGGTCTGGGGCCAACGTCCTGACTTTC. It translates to CASSHTGSGANVLTF. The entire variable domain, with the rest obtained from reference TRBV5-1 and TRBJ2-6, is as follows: KAGVTQTPRYLIKTRGQQVTLSCSPISGHRSVSWYQQTPGQGLQFLFEYFSETQRNKGNFPGRFSGRQFSNSRSEMNVSTLELGDSALYLCASSHTGSGANVLTFGAGSRLTVL.

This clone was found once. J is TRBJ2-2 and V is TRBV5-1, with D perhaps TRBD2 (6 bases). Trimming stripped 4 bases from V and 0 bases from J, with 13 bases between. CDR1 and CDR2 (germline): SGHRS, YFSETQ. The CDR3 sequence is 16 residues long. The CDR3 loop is CASSPPLATNTGELFF. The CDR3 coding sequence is TGCGCCAGCAGCCCCCCGCTAGCGACGAACACCGGGGAGCTGTTTTTT.